The 8 T cell receptor beta chains presented below share a single source sample, sequenced in a study of T cell responses to AZD1222 COVID-19 vaccine. The assay was immunoSEQ multiplex PCR, and TCRdb's table has in-frame clones only and misses some. This sample carries over 95,000 clones, around nine tenths of them seen once, and the ten largest clones take less than 15%. Specimen: peripheral blood, collected on day 0 of AZD1222 vaccination. These receptors originate from an adult in good health.

This clone was found once. The rearrangement uses TRBV19 and TRBJ2-7; tentative D call: TRBD1 (5 bases). CDR1 LNHDA and CDR2 SQIVND come from the germline V gene (reference sequence). The CDR3 spans 15 residues. The germline V and J ends were trimmed by 2 bases and 3 bases, with 14 bases remaining between them. CDR3 sequence: CASSIIQGTRYEQYF. CDR3 DNA: TGTGCCAGTAGTATAATCCAGGGAACGCGCTACGAGCAGTACTTC.

The DNA of the CDR3 is TGCGCCAGCAGTGGGGGGTCCTACAATGAGCAGTTCTTC. It encodes CASSGGSYNEQFF. This chain uses TRBV5-1 with TRBJ2-1; D possibly corresponds to TRBD2 (6 bases). In germline, CDR1 is SGHRS, CDR2 YFSETQ. This CDR3 has 13 amino acids. With 5 bases removed from V and 1 base from J, the gap between germline ends came to 7 bases.

This chain joins TRBV14 and TRBJ2-2, with D tentatively TRBD1 or TRBD2 (5 bases each). Trimming removed 4 bases at V and 7 bases at J, with 13 bases between. The CDR3 loop spans 14 amino acids. Germline V gives CDR1 SGHDN, CDR2 FVKESK. This CDR3 reads CASSLGTSGGELFF. In nucleotides, the CDR3 is TGTGCCAGCAGCCTAGGGACCTCGGGCGGGGAGCTGTTTTTT.

The genes are TRBV4-1 and TRBJ2-4; D may be TRBD2 (6 bases). Trimming removed 0 bases at V and 3 bases at J, with 9 bases between. Germline V gene lookup returns CDR1 MGHRA and CDR2 YSYEKL. The CDR3 runs 15 residues. This CDR3 is CASSQEGGVKNIQYF. DNA for the CDR3: TGCGCCAGCAGCCAAGAAGGAGGGGTCAAAAACATTCAGTACTTC.

The J gene is TRBJ2-5, the V gene TRBV7-6; either TRBD1 or TRBD2 may supply D (6 bases each). The CDR3 has 15 amino acids. V was clipped by 7 bases and J by 1 base, with 16 bases between them. The germline gives CDR1 SGHVS, CDR2 FNYEAQ. The CDR3 protein is CASTPLGGPQETQYF. CDR3 sequence (DNA): TGTGCCAGCACCCCTCTGGGGGGCCCCCAAGAGACCCAGTACTTC.

The chain combines TRBV5-6 with TRBJ2-2; 11 bases map to TRBD2. This CDR3 comprises 17 residues. In germline, CDR1 is SGHDT, CDR2 YYEEEE. Unmatched junction bases numbered 12, after V lost 5 bases and J lost 6 bases. CDR3 protein: CASSFPTSGSISGELFF. The CDR3 nucleotides are TGTGCCAGCAGTTTTCCTACTAGCGGGAGTATCTCCGGGGAGCTGTTTTTT. Together with reference TRBV5-6 and TRBJ2-2, the CDR3 gives the full variable domain: DAGVTQSPTHLIKTRGQQVTLRCSPKSGHDTVSWYQQALGQGPQFIFQYYEEEERQRGNFPDRFSGHQFPNYSSELNVNALLLGDSALYLCASSFPTSGSISGELFFGEGSRLTVL.

The gene calls are TRBV24-1 and TRBJ1-1; D remains unclear. In germline, CDR1 is KGHDR, CDR2 SFDVKD. The CDR3 runs 14 residues. With 2 bases removed from V and 1 base from J, the gap between germline ends came to 7 bases. Here the CDR3 reads CATSDSRQNTEAFF. The CDR3 region has the DNA TGTGCCACCAGTGATTCCCGACAGAACACTGAAGCTTTCTTT.

V gene TRBV29-1 combines with J gene TRBJ1-2; D gene ambiguous. Germline V lookup: CDR1 SQVTM, CDR2 ANQGSEA. This CDR3 is 11 amino acids long. V was cut by 4 bases and J by 4 bases, with 7 bases left in between. The DNA of the CDR3 is TGCAGCGTTGGCCCCCCCTATGGCTACACCTTC. Amino acid sequence: CSVGPPYGYTF.